The TCR beta chain described here comes from a study of cytomegalovirus exposure and HLA in healthy donors. PCR amplification relied on 60 Vbeta primers (plus 13 Jbeta primers). Clones were read by immunoSEQ multiplex PCR, and TCRdb kept only the in-frame ones, dropping some. This repertoire includes 95,000 to 150,000 clones. CDR3 length equals 17 residues. J gave up 5 bases and V 5 bases, and 12 bases lay outside the gene matches. Germline lookup yields CDR1 SGHVS and CDR2 FQNEAQ. This clonotype originated in a man between 25 and 39 years old in good health and CMV-seronegative. Material for sequencing was PBMCs. The V gene is TRBV7-8, the J gene TRBJ2-7; 13 bases fit TRBD2. The CDR3 region has the DNA TGTGCCAGCAGCCCCTCCCGGTGGACTAGCGGGAGAGACGAGCAGTACTTC. It encodes CASSPSRWTSGRDEQYF. Filled out from reference TRBV7-8 and TRBJ2-7, the complete variable domain reads GAGVSQSPRYKVAKRGQDVALRCDPISGHVSLFWYQQALGQGPEFLTYFQNEAQLDKSGLPSDRFFAERPEGSVSTLKIQRTQQEDSAVYLCASSPSRWTSGRDEQYFGPGTRLTVT.